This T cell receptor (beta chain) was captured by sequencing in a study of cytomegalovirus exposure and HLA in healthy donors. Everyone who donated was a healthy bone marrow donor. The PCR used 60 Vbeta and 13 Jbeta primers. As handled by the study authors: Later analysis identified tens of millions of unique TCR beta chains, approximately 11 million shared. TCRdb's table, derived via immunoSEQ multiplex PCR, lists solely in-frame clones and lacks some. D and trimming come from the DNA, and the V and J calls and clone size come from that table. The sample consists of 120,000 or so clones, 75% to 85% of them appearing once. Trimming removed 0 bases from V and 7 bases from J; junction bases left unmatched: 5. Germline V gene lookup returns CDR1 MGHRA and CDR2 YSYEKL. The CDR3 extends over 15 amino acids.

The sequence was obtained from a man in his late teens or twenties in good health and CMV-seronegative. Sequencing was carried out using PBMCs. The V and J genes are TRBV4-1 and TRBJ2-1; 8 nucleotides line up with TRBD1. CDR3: CASSQDRTGSNEQFF. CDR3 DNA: TGCGCCAGCAGCCAAGATAGGACAGGGTCAAATGAGCAGTTCTTC.